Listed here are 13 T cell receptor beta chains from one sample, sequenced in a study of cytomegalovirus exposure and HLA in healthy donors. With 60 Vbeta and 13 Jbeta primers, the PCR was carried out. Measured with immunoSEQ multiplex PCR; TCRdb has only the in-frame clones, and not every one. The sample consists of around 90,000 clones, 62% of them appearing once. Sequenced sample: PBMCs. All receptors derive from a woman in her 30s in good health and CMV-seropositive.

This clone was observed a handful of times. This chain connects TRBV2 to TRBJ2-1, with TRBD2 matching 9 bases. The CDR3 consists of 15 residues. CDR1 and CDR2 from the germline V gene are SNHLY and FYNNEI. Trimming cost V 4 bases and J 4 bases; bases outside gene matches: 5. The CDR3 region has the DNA TGTGCCAGCAGTGTGGCGGGGGGGCCGTACAATGAGCAGTTCTTC. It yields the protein CASSVAGGPYNEQFF. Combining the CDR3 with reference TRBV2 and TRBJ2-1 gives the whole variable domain EPEVTQTPSHQVTQMGQEVILRCVPISNHLYFYWYRQILGQKVEFLVSFYNNEISEKSEIFDDQFSVERPDGSNFTLKIRSTKLEDSAMYFCASSVAGGPYNEQFFGPGTRLTVL.

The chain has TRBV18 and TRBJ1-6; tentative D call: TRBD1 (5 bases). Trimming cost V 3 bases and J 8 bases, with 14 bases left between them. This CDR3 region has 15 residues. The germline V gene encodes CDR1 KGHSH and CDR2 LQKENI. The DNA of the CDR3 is TGTGCCAGCTCACCCCTGGACACGGGTGATTCACCCCTCCACTTT. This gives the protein CASSPLDTGDSPLHF. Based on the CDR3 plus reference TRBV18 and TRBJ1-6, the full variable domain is NAGVMQNPRHLVRRRGQEARLRCSPMKGHSHVYWYRQLPEEGLKFMVYLQKENIIDESGMPKERFSAEFPKEGPSILRIQQVVRGDSAAYFCASSPLDTGDSPLHFGNGTRLTVT.

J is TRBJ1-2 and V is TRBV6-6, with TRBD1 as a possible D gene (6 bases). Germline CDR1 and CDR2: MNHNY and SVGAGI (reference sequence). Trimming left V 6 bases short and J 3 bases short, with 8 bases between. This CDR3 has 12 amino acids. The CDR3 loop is CASRRQDYGYTF. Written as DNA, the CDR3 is TGTGCCAGCAGACGACAGGACTATGGCTACACCTTC.

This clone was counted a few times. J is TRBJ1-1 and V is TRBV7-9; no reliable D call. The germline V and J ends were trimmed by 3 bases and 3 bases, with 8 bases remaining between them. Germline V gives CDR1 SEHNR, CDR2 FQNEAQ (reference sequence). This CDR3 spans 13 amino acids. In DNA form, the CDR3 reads TGTGCCAGCAGCTTCCTCCAGGACACTGAAGCTTTCTTT. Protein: CASSFLQDTEAFF.

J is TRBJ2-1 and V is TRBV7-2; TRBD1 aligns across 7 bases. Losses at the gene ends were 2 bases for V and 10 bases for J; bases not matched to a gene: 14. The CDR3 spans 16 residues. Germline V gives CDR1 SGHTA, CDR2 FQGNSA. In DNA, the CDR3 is TGTGCCAGCAGCTTAAGGCCCCTTGAGCCCAGGGGGGAGCAGTTCTTC. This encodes CASSLRPLEPRGEQFF. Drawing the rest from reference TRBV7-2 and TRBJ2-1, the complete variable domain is GAGVSQSPSNKVTEKGKDVELRCDPISGHTALYWYRQSLGQGLEFLIYFQGNSAPDKSGLPSDRFSAERTGGSVSTLTIQRTQQEDSAVYLCASSLRPLEPRGEQFFGPGTRLTVL.

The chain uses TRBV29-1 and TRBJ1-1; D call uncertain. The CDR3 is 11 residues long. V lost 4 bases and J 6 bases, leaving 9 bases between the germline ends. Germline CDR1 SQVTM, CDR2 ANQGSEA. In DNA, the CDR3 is TGCAGCGTTGTGCAGGCTCCTGAAGCTTTCTTT. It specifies CSVVQAPEAFF.

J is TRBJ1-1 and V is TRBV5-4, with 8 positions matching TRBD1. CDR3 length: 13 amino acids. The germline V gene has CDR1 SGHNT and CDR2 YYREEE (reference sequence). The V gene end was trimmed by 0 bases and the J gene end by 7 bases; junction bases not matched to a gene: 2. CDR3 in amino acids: CASSLGGQGEAFF. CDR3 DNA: TGTGCCAGCAGCTTGGGCGGACAGGGTGAAGCTTTCTTT.

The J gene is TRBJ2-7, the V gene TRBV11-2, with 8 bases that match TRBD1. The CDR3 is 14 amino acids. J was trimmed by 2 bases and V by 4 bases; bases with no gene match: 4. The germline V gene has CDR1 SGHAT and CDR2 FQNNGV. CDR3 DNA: TGTGCCAGCAGCTCAGTACAGGGGGCCTACGAGCAGTACTTC. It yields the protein CASSSVQGAYEQYF.

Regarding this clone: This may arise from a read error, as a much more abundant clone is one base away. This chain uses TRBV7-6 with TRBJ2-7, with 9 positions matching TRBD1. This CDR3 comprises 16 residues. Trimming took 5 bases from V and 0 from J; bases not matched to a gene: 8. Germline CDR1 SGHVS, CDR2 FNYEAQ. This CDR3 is CASSPLPGQGSYEQYF. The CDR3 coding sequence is TGTGCCAGCAGCCCCCTACCGGGACAGGGCTCCTACGAGCAGTACTTC.

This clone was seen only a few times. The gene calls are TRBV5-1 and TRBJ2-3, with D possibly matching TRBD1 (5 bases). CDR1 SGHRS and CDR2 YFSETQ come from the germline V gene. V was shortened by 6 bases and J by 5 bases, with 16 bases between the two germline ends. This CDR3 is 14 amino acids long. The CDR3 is CASKVRGSGDTQYF. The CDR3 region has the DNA TGCGCCAGCAAGGTTAGGGGTTCGGGAGATACGCAGTATTTT.

This CDR3 is CASSKDISGANVLTF. CDR3 nucleotide sequence: TGTGCCAGCAGTAAAGACATCTCTGGGGCCAACGTCCTGACTTTC. The genes are TRBV2 and TRBJ2-6; D remains ambiguous. The CDR3 is made up of 15 amino acids. The germline CDR1 and CDR2 sequences are SNHLY and FYNNEI. Trimming pared 5 bases from V and 0 bases from J, leaving 8 bases between. Drawing the rest from reference TRBV2 and TRBJ2-6, the complete variable domain is EPEVTQTPSHQVTQMGQEVILRCVPISNHLYFYWYRQILGQKVEFLVSFYNNEISEKSEIFDDQFSVERPDGSNFTLKIRSTKLEDSAMYFCASSKDISGANVLTFGAGSRLTVL.

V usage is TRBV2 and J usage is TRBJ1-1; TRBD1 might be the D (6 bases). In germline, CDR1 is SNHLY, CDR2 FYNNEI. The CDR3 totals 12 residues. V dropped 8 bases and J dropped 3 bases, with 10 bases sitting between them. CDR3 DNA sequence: TGTGCCAGCGCAGGGGCGGACACTGAAGCTTTCTTT. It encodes CASAGADTEAFF.

The CDR3 nucleotides are TGTGCCAGCAGCGCCAAACAAGTAAGCACAGATACGCAGTATTTT. It yields the protein CASSAKQVSTDTQYF. V and J are TRBV6-1 and TRBJ2-3; D unresolved. V shed 6 bases and J shed 0 bases, with 13 bases lying between them. This CDR3 has 15 amino acids. Germline V CDR1 and CDR2: MNHNS, SASEGT.